A selection of T cell receptor beta chains follows, all from one sample in a study of blood T cell repertoires in COVID-19. Only in-frame clones appear in the TCRdb table, and some are missing; sequencing was by immunoSEQ multiplex PCR. This sample carries about 240,000 clones, about three quarters of them seen once, and the ten largest clones take approximately 3.2%. The material sequenced was peripheral blood. These receptors were collected from a woman aged 80 or over with acute or convalescent COVID-19. CDR3s include the opening cysteine and the closing phenylalanine or tryptophan. Fields, in order: CDR3 length, clone size, V gene, J gene, CDR3 protein. Not every row has a clone size; where given, it reads once, few, many or a size class.

CDR3 length: 13
clone size: NA
V gene: TRBV10-1
J gene: TRBJ2-2
CDR3 protein: CASERGSIGELFF

CDR3 length: 12
clone size: once
V gene: TRBV6-2/TRBV6-3
J gene: TRBJ2-7
CDR3 protein: CASSSPSGEQYF

CDR3 length: 14
clone size: NA
V gene: TRBV3-1/TRBV3-2
J gene: TRBJ2-1
CDR3 protein: CASNPSGRQYEQFF

CDR3 length: 16
clone size: once
V gene: TRBV3-1/TRBV3-2
J gene: TRBJ2-1
CDR3 protein: CASSQGGLANYNEQFF

CDR3 length: 15
clone size: NA
V gene: TRBV7-9
J gene: TRBJ1-4
CDR3 protein: CASSSTGGTNEKLFF

CDR3 length: 17
clone size: NA
V gene: TRBV5-4
J gene: TRBJ2-5
CDR3 protein: CASSRGGSGGARETQYF

CDR3 length: 16
clone size: NA
V gene: TRBV3-1/TRBV3-2
J gene: TRBJ1-4
CDR3 protein: CASSPQGDTTNEKLFF

CDR3 length: 13
clone size: few
V gene: TRBV12-3/TRBV12-4
J gene: TRBJ1-2
CDR3 protein: CASSSGQGSGYTF

CDR3 length: 16
clone size: NA
V gene: TRBV7-8
J gene: TRBJ2-2
CDR3 protein: CASSPRTGWGTGELFF

CDR3 length: 14
clone size: NA
V gene: TRBV10-3
J gene: TRBJ2-2
CDR3 protein: CAATTSGVAGELFF

CDR3 length: 15
clone size: NA
V gene: TRBV19
J gene: TRBJ2-3
CDR3 protein: CASTDRGASTDTQYF

CDR3 length: 16
clone size: NA
V gene: TRBV18
J gene: TRBJ2-1
CDR3 protein: CASSPSLRDSYNEQFF

CDR3 length: 14
clone size: NA
V gene: TRBV6-5
J gene: TRBJ1-4
CDR3 protein: CASRWTVQNEKLFF

CDR3 length: 10
clone size: NA
V gene: TRBV20-1
J gene: TRBJ1-1
CDR3 protein: CSARVGAAFF

CDR3 length: 15
clone size: NA
V gene: TRBV6-5
J gene: TRBJ1-2
CDR3 protein: CASSYWGQGFYGYTF

CDR3 length: 16
clone size: NA
V gene: TRBV5-1
J gene: TRBJ1-1
CDR3 protein: CASSLAGQLMNTEAFF